The clone carrying this T cell receptor (beta chain) was picked up one time. What it binds is not known. Sequence at one end of the junction differs from germline and may be a read error. The data originate from a study of vaccination and CD4 T cells after COVID-19. Study as a whole: Everyone enrolled got two doses of BNT162b2 or mRNA-1273 vaccine. From HCoV-229E, HCoV-OC43, HCoV-NL63 and SARS-CoV-2, overlapping spike peptides were used to stimulate the cells.

Oncomine TCR Beta short-read sequencing was applied to DNA from cultured CD4+ T cells. MiXCR was run by TCRdb on the PCR reads, yielding one entry per CDR3 protein. The top ten clones hold 15% to 20% of a sample with over 14,000 distinct CDR3 sequences, 25% to 30% of them seen once. The sample's treatment: approximately nine-day PBMC culture with coronavirus spike peptide pools or control peptides (ViraFEST assay). Half-medium replacement with fresh IL-2 medium took place on days 3 and 7. This CDR3 has 18 amino acids. Germline V CDR1 and CDR2: MNHEY, SMNVEV (reference sequence). The receptor comes from a human donor who received a COVID-19 vaccine. The source was CD4+ T cells from blood, cultured in vitro, collected before SARS-CoV-2 vaccination. The gene calls are TRBV27 and TRBJ1-6, with D tentatively TRBD1 (6 bases). CDR3 region: CASSLTRTAYPYNPPLHF. The CDR3 DNA sequence: TGTGCCAGCAGTTTAACCAGGACAGCTTACCCGTATAATCCACCCCTCCACTTT.